Sequencing of this T cell receptor (beta chain) was carried out in a study of OX40 agonist ivuxolimab in advanced cancers. Overall study results and limits: CD8+ T cells showed, on average, more clonal expansion than CD4+ cells.

This clone was seen a few times. Its matching antigen is unknown. TCRdb keeps only in-frame clones here, not all; method: immunoSEQ multiplex PCR. The sample carries fewer than 65,000 clones, around 89% recorded once. CDR3 length: 14 residues. Trimming left V 3 bases short and J 1 base short, with 9 bases between. Germline-derived CDR1 and CDR2 are SGDLS and YYNGEE. The source material was CD4+ or CD8+ T cells sorted from blood, sampled in a trial of the OX40 agonist ivuxolimab. The rearrangement links TRBV9 to TRBJ2-3, with unresolved D. The clonotype originates from an adult with an advanced solid tumor such as melanoma, head and neck, liver or kidney cancer. The CDR3 reads CASSALSRTDTQYF. The CDR3 DNA follows: TGTGCCAGCAGCGCCCTTTCCCGCACAGATACGCAGTATTTT.